This T cell receptor beta chain stems from a study of regulatory T cells in long-lasting Graves disease. Combining iRepertoire HTBI primers with Arm-PCR of CDR3 regions, the authors built TCR beta libraries. TCRdb re-analysed the multiplex PCR reads in MiXCR, keeping a single row per CDR3 protein. The table includes 350,000 to 500,000 distinct CDR3 sequences, about 17% detected once. This clonotype has at least ten counts. As for time point: newly diagnosed GD, antithyroid drugs for less than 3 months. Extracted RNA from PBMCs served as the source of the TCR library. CDR1 is MNHNS and CDR2 is SASEGT in the germline V gene. The CDR3 is made up of 14 amino acids. The germline V and J ends were trimmed by 2 bases and 0 bases, with 6 bases remaining between them. The sample was also linked to a second study, of T cells in Graves' hyperthyroidism and ophthalmopathy.

The clonotype comes from a woman younger than 45 with Graves disease. The chain recombines TRBV6-1 with TRBJ2-3; D is unresolved. The material sequenced was peripheral blood mononuclear cells (PBMCs), taken at new diagnosis, from a patient treated with antithyroid drugs. The chain's CDR3 is CASSEYHSTDTQYF. The CDR3 DNA reads as TGTGCCAGCAGTGAATATCATAGCACAGATACGCAGTATTTT.